The 15 T cell receptor beta chains listed next were all sequenced from one sample in a study of blood T cell repertoires in COVID-19. The data were produced by immunoSEQ multiplex PCR, yet TCRdb's version contains in-frame clones alone and is incomplete. The sample shows tens of thousands of clones, approximately 88% of them seen only once. Sequencing used peripheral blood. The receptors come from an elderly man with active or convalescent COVID-19.

The table lists this clone with a few counts. The rearrangement joins TRBV3-1 (or the pseudogene TRBV3-2) to TRBJ1-2; D is undetermined. In germline, CDR1 is LGHDT, CDR2 YNNKEL (reference sequence). The CDR3 runs to 12 residues. The ends were cut back, 6 bases at V and 8 bases at J, with 13 bases in the middle. CDR3 nucleotides: TGTGCCAGCAGGACCCCAGGAGGCGGCTACACCTTC. Residues: CASRTPGGGYTF.

The J gene is TRBJ2-2, the V gene TRBV29-1, with D unresolved. Germline CDR1 is SQVTM and CDR2 is ANQGSEA. V lost 2 bases, J lost 1 base, and 2 bases lay in between. The CDR3 runs 12 residues. CDR3 loop: CSVEQNTGELFF. In nucleotides, the CDR3 is TGCAGCGTTGAACAGAACACCGGGGAGCTGTTTTTT.

This chain connects TRBV29-1 to TRBJ2-1; TRBD1 is a possible D gene (5 bases). Germline CDR1 and CDR2: SQVTM and ANQGSEA. The V and J ends lost 1 base and 0 bases respectively, with 13 bases between them. This CDR3 has 16 residues. CDR3 region: CSVEVGRASSYNEQFF. In DNA form, the CDR3 reads TGCAGCGTTGAAGTCGGCAGGGCGAGCTCCTACAATGAGCAGTTCTTC.

The V call is TRBV15, the J call TRBJ1-2; unclear D gene. The germline gives CDR1 LNHNV, CDR2 YYDKDF (reference sequence). The CDR3 contains 16 residues. Deletions cut 0 bases from V and 7 bases from J, with 18 bases between. The CDR3 bases are TGTGCCACCAGCAGAGATTACGTCCCCGAGGGTGGTGGCTACACCTTC. Translating it yields CATSRDYVPEGGGYTF.

V is TRBV19 and J is TRBJ2-3; maybe TRBD2 (5 bases). This CDR3 has 14 residues. Germline V gene sequence: CDR1 LNHDA, CDR2 SQIVND (reference sequence). Trimming pared 7 bases from V and 12 bases from J, leaving 23 bases between. The DNA of the CDR3 is TGTGCCAGTAACCCCCCAGGAGCACTAGTTGCACAGTATTTT. The encoded protein is CASNPPGALVAQYF. Together with reference TRBV19 and TRBJ2-3, the CDR3 gives the full variable domain: DGGITQSPKYLFRKEGQNVTLSCEQNLNHDAMYWYRQDPGQGLRLIYYSQIVNDFQKGDIAEGYSVSREKKESFPLTVTSAQKNPTAFYLCASNPPGALVAQYFGPGTRLTVL.

This rearrangement joins TRBV7-9 to TRBJ2-7, with D maybe TRBD2 (6 bases). Between the trimmed V and J ends, which lost 5 bases and 5 bases, there was a span of 19 bases. The CDR3 consists of 15 residues. Germline V lookup: CDR1 SEHNR, CDR2 FQNEAQ (reference sequence). This CDR3 reads CASSPPGTPSNEQYF. The CDR3 DNA reads TGTGCCAGCAGCCCCCCCGGGACTCCTAGCAACGAGCAGTACTTC.

The J gene is TRBJ1-5, the V gene TRBV6-2 or TRBV6-3; no definite D call. The CDR3 extends over 17 amino acids. The germline gives CDR1 MNHEY, CDR2 SVGEGT. V was shortened by 0 bases and J by 5 bases, with 17 bases between the two germline ends. This chain's CDR3 is CASSYSEFFGFDQPQHF. CDR3 nucleotides: TGTGCCAGCAGTTACTCGGAATTCTTCGGGTTTGATCAGCCCCAGCATTTT.

The rearrangement uses TRBV7-2 and TRBJ2-3; 8 nucleotides agree with TRBD1. Germline CDR1 and CDR2: SGHTA and FQGNSA. Germline trimming cut 2 bases from V and 6 bases from J; bases unmatched to any gene: 13. CDR3 length: 17 amino acids. The DNA of the CDR3 is TGTGCCAGCAGCTTAAACCCCGGACAGGGAAATAGGGATACGCAGTATTTT. It encodes CASSLNPGQGNRDTQYF. Full variable domain (rest looked up from reference TRBV7-2 and TRBJ2-3): GAGVSQSPSNKVTEKGKDVELRCDPISGHTALYWYRQSLGQGLEFLIYFQGNSAPDKSGLPSDRFSAERTGGSVSTLTIQRTQQEDSAVYLCASSLNPGQGNRDTQYFGPGTRLTVL.

The rearrangement uses TRBV18 and TRBJ2-3; D is unclear. Germline values: CDR1 KGHSH, CDR2 LQKENI. The CDR3 consists of 14 residues. Deletions cut 6 bases from V and 0 bases from J, with 10 bases between. For the CDR3, the DNA is TGTGCCAGCTCCCCGTTGACTAGCACAGATACGCAGTATTTT. Protein: CASSPLTSTDTQYF.

The chain couples TRBV11-2 to TRBJ2-4, with D perhaps matching TRBD1 (5 bases). The germline gives CDR1 SGHAT, CDR2 FQNNGV. V was pared by 3 bases and J by 4 bases, with 16 bases between. This CDR3 is built from 16 residues. The CDR3 region has the DNA TGTGCCAGCAGCTTTGGGCAGGGAATTTTGAAAAACATTCAGTACTTC. Translating it yields CASSFGQGILKNIQYF.

The J gene is TRBJ1-1, the V gene TRBV9, with D possibly being TRBD1 (5 bases). Germline-derived CDR1 and CDR2 are SGDLS and YYNGEE. The CDR3 consists of 14 residues. Trimming left V 0 bases short and J 5 bases short, with 11 bases between. The DNA of the CDR3 is TGTGCCAGCAGCGTAGAAGGGAAGGGGACTGAAGCTTTCTTT. Translating it yields CASSVEGKGTEAFF.

The V call is TRBV5-1, the J call TRBJ2-7, with TRBD1 identical over 8 bases. CDR1 and CDR2 (germline): SGHRS, YFSETQ. This CDR3 spans 15 amino acids. V gave up 4 bases and J gave up 0 bases; unmatched junction bases: 6. In DNA, the CDR3 is TGCGCCAGCAGCGGAACAGGGGGATCCTCCTACGAGCAGTACTTC. This codes for CASSGTGGSSYEQYF. Full variable domain (outside the CDR3, taken from reference TRBV5-1 and TRBJ2-7): KAGVTQTPRYLIKTRGQQVTLSCSPISGHRSVSWYQQTPGQGLQFLFEYFSETQRNKGNFPGRFSGRQFSNSRSEMNVSTLELGDSALYLCASSGTGGSSYEQYFGPGTRLTVT.

This rearrangement joins TRBV12-3 or TRBV12-4 to TRBJ1-1; no definite D call. The CDR3 loop spans 13 amino acids. V lost 3 bases and J lost 6, with 11 bases in between. The DNA of the CDR3 is TGTGCCAGCAGTTTTGGAGTGAGGGCTGAAGCTTTCTTT. Translating it yields CASSFGVRAEAFF.

The CDR3 sequence: CASSQGVGGVPTDTQYF. The CDR3 DNA is TGCGCCAGCAGCCAAGGAGTAGGAGGGGTACCCACAGATACGCAGTATTTT. The V and J genes are TRBV4-1 and TRBJ2-3; perhaps TRBD2 as D (6 bases). The CDR3 sequence is 17 residues long. CDR1 is MGHRA, CDR2 YSYEKL, per germline. V gave up 1 base and J gave up 2 bases, with 16 bases separating them.

The chain couples TRBV7-9 to TRBJ2-7, with a weak D call TRBD2 (6 bases). Per germline, CDR1 SEHNR and CDR2 FQNEAQ (reference sequence). V lost 5 bases, J lost 1 base, and 15 bases lay in between. The CDR3 consists of 15 residues. CDR3: CASSPVEGRSYEQYF. CDR3 coding DNA: TGTGCCAGCAGCCCCGTGGAGGGAAGATCCTACGAGCAGTACTTC.